This T cell receptor beta chain derives from a study of a mutant IDH1 vaccine in newly diagnosed glioma. In the study overall: Treated patients, averaging about 40 years, were around 60% male and about 38% female. Study-wide results and limits: Vaccine-induced immune responses occurred in approximately 93% of patients. Top-clonotype changes in peripheral T cells seemed unrelated to pseudoprogression.

CDR3 length: 16 residues. Trimming took 0 bases from V and 6 from J, leaving 19 bases between them. CDR1 is SGHRS and CDR2 is YFSETQ in the germline V gene. Generated by immunoSEQ multiplex PCR, the TCRdb table keeps only in-frame clones and is missing some. The repertoire holds tens of thousands of clones, with roughly 90% as singletons. On this clone: What it binds is not known.

Time point of the sample: baseline, week 1 (first vaccination visit). Documented treatment: pre-vaccination baseline after standard-of-care therapy. There were new WHO grade 3 or 4 astrocytomas in the donors, and these were IDH1-mutant and ATRX-lost. The sequence derives from a man aged 25-45 years with glioma. The sequencing here drew on PBMCs, taken from a glioma patient treated with radiotherapy, temozolomide or both. The chain is built from TRBV5-1 and TRBJ2-7, with D possibly TRBD1 on 6 matching bases. The CDR3 DNA reads as TGCGCCAGCAGCTTGGACGTAGGGCAGGGGTTCATCGAGCAGTACTTC. Its translation is CASSLDVGQGFIEQYF.